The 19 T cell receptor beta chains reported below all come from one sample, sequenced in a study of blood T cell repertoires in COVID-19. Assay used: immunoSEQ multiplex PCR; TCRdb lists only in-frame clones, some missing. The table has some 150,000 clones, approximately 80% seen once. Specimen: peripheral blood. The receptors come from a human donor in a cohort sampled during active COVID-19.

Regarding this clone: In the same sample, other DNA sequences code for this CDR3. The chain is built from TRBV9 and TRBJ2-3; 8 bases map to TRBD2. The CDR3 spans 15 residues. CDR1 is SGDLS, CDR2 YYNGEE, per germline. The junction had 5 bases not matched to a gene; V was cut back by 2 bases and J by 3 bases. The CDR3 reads CASSVGGGPTDTQYF. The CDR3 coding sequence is TGTGCCAGCAGCGTTGGCGGGGGGCCTACAGATACGCAGTATTTT.

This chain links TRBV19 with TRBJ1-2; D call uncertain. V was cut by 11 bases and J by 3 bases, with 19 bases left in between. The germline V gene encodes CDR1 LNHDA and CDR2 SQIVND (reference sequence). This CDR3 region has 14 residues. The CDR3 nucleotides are TGTGCCGGCTCTGAGACACGTTTACACTATGGCTACACCTTC. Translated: CAGSETRLHYGYTF. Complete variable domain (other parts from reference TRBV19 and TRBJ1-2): DGGITQSPKYLFRKEGQNVTLSCEQNLNHDAMYWYRQDPGQGLRLIYYSQIVNDFQKGDIAEGYSVSREKKESFPLTVTSAQKNPTAFYLCAGSETRLHYGYTFGSGTRLTVV.

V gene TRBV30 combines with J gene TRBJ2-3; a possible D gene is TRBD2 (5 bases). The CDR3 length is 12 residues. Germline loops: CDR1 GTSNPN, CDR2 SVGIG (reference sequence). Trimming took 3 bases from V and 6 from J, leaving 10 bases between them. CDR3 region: CAWSPSRDTQYF. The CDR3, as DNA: TGTGCCTGGAGCCCTAGCAGGGATACGCAGTATTTT.

CDR3 coding DNA: TGTGCCAGCAGTGGGGGACAGGGGGCGTTTGGGTCACCCCTCCACTTT. Protein: CASSGGQGAFGSPLHF. The gene calls are TRBV2 and TRBJ1-6; 12 positions match TRBD1. Germline lookup yields CDR1 SNHLY and CDR2 FYNNEI. This CDR3 spans 16 amino acids. After removal of 4 bases from V and 10 bases from J, the junction contained 8 bases not matched to a gene.

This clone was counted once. The CDR3 region is CAWQKDRMNTEAFF. The CDR3 DNA reads TGTGCCTGGCAAAAAGACAGGATGAACACTGAAGCTTTCTTT. This chain connects TRBV30 to TRBJ1-1; D is possibly TRBD1 (6 bases). Germline values: CDR1 GTSNPN, CDR2 SVGIG (reference sequence). Trimming shortened V by 5 bases and J by 0 bases, and 13 bases separated the two germline ends. The CDR3 extends over 14 amino acids.

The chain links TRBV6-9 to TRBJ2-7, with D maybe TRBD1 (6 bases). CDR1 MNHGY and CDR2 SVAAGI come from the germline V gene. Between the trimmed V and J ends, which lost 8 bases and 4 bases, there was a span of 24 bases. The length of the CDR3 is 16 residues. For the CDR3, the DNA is TGTGCCAGCTGGGTCGGGGTCGCTTACAGGGCTTACGAGCAGTACTTC. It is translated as CASWVGVAYRAYEQYF.

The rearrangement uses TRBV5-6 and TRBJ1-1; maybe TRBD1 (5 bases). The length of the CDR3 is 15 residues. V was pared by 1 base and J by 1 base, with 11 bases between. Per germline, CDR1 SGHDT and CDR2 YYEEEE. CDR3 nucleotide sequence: TGTGCCAGCAGCTTGTTGGGCAGGGAGAACACTGAAGCTTTCTTT. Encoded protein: CASSLLGRENTEAFF.

CDR3 bases: TGTGCCAGCTCCCCCGGGACACTAACAGATACGCAGTATTTT. Residues: CASSPGTLTDTQYF. This sequence joins TRBV4-2 and TRBJ2-3; a possible D gene is TRBD1 (6 bases). V dropped 8 bases and J dropped 3 bases, with 15 bases sitting between them. CDR1 is LGHNA and CDR2 is YNFKEQ in the germline V gene. This CDR3 region has 14 residues.

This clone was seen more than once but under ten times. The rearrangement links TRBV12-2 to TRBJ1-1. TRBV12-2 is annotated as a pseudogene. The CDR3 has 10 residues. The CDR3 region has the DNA TGTGCAAGTCGCTTACTCTTAGCTTTCTTT. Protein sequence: CASRLLLAFF.

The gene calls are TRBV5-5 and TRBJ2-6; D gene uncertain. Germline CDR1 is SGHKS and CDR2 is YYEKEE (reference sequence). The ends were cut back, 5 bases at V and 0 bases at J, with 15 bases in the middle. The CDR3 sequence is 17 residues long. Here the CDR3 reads CASSLMAASSGANVLTF. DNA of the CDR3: TGTGCCAGCAGTTTAATGGCCGCAAGCTCTGGGGCCAACGTCCTGACTTTC.

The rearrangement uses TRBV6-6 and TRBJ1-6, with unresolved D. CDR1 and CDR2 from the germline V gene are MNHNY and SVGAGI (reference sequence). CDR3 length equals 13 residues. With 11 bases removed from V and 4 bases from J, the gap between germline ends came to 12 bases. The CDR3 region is CAGRTEYNSPLHF. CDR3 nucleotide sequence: TGTGCCGGACGGACTGAGTATAATTCACCCCTCCACTTT.

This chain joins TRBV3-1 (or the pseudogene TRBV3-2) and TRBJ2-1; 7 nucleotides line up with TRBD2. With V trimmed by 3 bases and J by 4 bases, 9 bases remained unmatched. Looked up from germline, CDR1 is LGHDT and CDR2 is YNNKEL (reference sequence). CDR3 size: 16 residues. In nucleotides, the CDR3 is TGTGCCAGCAGCCATGAAGGGACTACGAGGTACAATGAGCAGTTCTTC. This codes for CASSHEGTTRYNEQFF.

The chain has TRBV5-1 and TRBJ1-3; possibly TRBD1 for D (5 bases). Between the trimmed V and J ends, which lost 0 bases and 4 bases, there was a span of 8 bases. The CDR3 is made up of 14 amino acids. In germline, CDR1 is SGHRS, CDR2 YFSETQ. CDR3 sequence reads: CASSLVGAGNTIYF. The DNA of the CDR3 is TGCGCCAGCAGCTTGGTTGGGGCCGGAAACACCATATATTTT.

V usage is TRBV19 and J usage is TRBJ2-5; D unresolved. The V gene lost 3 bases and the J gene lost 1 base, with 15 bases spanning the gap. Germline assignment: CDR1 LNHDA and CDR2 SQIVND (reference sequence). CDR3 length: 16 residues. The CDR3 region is CASSIPTAASQETQYF. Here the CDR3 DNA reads TGTGCCAGTAGTATCCCAACAGCTGCCTCCCAAGAGACCCAGTACTTC.

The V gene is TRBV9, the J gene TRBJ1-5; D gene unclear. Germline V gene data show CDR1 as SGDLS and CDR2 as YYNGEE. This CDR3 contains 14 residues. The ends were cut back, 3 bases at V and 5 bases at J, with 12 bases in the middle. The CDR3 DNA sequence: TGTGCCAGCAGCGCTGATAGTACTTATCAGCCCCAGCATTTT. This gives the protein CASSADSTYQPQHF.

The CDR3 spells CASAGTPNYGYTF. The CDR3 coding sequence is TGTGCCAGCGCCGGGACACCTAACTATGGCTACACCTTC. The chain recombines TRBV28 with TRBJ1-2, with D possibly being TRBD1 (6 bases). Germline lookup yields CDR1 MDHEN and CDR2 SYDVKM. V shed 8 bases and J shed 0 bases, with 10 bases lying between them. The CDR3 has 13 residues.

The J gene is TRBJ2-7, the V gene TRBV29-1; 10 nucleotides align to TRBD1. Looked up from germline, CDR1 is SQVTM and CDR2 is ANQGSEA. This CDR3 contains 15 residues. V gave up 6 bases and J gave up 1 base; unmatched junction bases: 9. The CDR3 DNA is TGCAGCGTGGAGACTGGACAGGGGGTGTCCTACGAGCAGTACTTC. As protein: CSVETGQGVSYEQYF.

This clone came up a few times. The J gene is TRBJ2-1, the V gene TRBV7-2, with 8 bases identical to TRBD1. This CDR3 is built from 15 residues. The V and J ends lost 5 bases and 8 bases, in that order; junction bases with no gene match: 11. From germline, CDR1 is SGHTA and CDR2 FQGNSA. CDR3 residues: CASSLQQGVFYEQFF. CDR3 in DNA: TGTGCCAGCAGCCTCCAACAGGGGGTTTTCTATGAGCAGTTCTTC.

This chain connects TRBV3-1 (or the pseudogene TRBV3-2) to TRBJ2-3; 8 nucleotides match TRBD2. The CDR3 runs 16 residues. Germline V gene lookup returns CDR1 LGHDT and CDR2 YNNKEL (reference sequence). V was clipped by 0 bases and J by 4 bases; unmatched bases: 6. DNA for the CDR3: TGTGCCAGCAGCCAAGATCGGGGGGGCCCGTCAGATACGCAGTATTTT. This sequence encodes CASSQDRGGPSDTQYF.